One sample yielded the 5 T cell receptor beta chains listed below, sequenced in a study of early T cells in non-severe SARS-CoV-2 infection. Via MiXCR, TCRdb re-called the 5' RACE reads, giving one row per CDR3 protein. Altogether approximately 56,000 distinct CDR3 sequences are present, approximately 16% being singletons, with the ten largest covering approximately 4%. The sample here was whole blood, taken at baseline. Receptors originate from an adult who was a healthcare worker with PCR-confirmed SARS-CoV-2 infection or an uninfected control (not recorded which).

With regard to this clonotype: The junction shows a germline mismatch at one end, possibly a read error. The chain carries TRBV29-1 and TRBJ2-3; 8 bases map to TRBD1. The CDR3 spans 13 residues. CDR1 and CDR2 (germline): SQVTM, ANQGSEA. CDR3 DNA: TGCAGCGTCGAGCGCGAAATCGGGACAGGTCCAACGTTT. Translation gives CSVEREIGTGPTF.

This clonotype was observed at least ten times. CDR3: CASSLDRTGANVLTF. The CDR3 DNA sequence: TGTGCCAGCAGCTTAGATAGGACTGGGGCCAACGTCCTGACTTTC. V gene TRBV7-8 combines with J gene TRBJ2-6, with no clear D. The CDR3 consists of 15 residues. V lost 1 base to trimming and J lost 2 bases, with 6 bases between them. Germline V gene data show CDR1 as SGHVS and CDR2 as FQNEAQ.

This clonotype showed up many times. V and J are TRBV7-9 and TRBJ1-5; 8 bases map to TRBD1. The germline CDR1 and CDR2 sequences are SEHNR and FQNEAQ (reference sequence). This CDR3 contains 15 residues. Unmatched junction bases numbered 5, after V lost 1 base and J lost 6 bases. The CDR3 loop reads CASSLETGTGQPQHF. DNA of the CDR3: TGTGCCAGCAGCTTAGAGACAGGGACAGGTCAGCCCCAGCATTTT.

This clonotype showed up just a few times. The rearrangement joins TRBV12-3 or TRBV12-4 to TRBJ2-5; D gene unclear. The CDR3 length is 15 residues. V dropped 5 bases and J dropped 2 bases, with 15 bases sitting between them. CDR3 sequence (DNA): TGTGCCAGCAGTGGAAGCAAGAGGAAACAAGAGACCCAGTACTTC. This translates into CASSGSKRKQETQYF.

This clonotype was detected only a few times. The chain carries TRBV7-6 and TRBJ2-7; 7 positions agree with TRBD1. The CDR3 has 15 residues. Germline V gives CDR1 SGHVS, CDR2 FNYEAQ. J gave up 3 bases and V 1 base, and 6 bases lay outside the gene matches. CDR3 in amino acids: CASSLVPDRNYEQYF. The CDR3 DNA follows: TGTGCCAGCAGCTTAGTACCGGACAGGAACTACGAGCAGTACTTC.